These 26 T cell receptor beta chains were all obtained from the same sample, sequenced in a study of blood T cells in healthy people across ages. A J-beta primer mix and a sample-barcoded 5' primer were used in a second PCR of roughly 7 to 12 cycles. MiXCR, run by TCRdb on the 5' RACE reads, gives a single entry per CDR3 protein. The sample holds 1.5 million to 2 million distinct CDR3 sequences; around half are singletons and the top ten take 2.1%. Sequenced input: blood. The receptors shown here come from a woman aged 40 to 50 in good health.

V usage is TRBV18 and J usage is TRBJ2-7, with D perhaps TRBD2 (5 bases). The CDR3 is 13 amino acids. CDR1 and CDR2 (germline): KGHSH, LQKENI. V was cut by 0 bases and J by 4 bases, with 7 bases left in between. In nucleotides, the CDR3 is TGTGCCAGCTCACCACCGCGAGGGTACGAGCAGTACTTC. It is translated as CASSPPRGYEQYF. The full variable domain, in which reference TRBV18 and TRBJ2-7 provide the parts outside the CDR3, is NAGVMQNPRHLVRRRGQEARLRCSPMKGHSHVYWYRQLPEEGLKFMVYLQKENIIDESGMPKERFSAEFPKEGPSILRIQQVVRGDSAAYFCASSPPRGYEQYFGPGTRLTVT.

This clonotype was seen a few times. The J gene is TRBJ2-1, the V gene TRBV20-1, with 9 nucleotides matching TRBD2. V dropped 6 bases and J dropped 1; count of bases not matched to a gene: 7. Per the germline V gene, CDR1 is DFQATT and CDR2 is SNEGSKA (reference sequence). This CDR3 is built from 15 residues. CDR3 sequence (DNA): TGCAGTGCATGGCAGCGGGGGGCTTCCTACAATGAGCAGTTCTTC. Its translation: CSAWQRGASYNEQFF.

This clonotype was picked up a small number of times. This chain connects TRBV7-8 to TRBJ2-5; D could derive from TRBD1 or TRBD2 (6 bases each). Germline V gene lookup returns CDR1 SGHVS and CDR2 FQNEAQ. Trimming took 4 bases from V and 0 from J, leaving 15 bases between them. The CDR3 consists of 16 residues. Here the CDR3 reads CASSSRGWTDQETQYF. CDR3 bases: TGTGCCAGCAGCTCCCGGGGGTGGACAGACCAAGAGACCCAGTACTTC. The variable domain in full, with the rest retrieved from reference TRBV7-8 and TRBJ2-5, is GAGVSQSPRYKVAKRGQDVALRCDPISGHVSLFWYQQALGQGPEFLTYFQNEAQLDKSGLPSDRFFAERPEGSVSTLKIQRTQQEDSAVYLCASSSRGWTDQETQYFGPGTRLLVL.

In DNA form, the CDR3 reads TGCAGCGTTGGTGGGACTAGCGGGGGGGCGGCCTACAATGAGCAGTTCTTC. Amino acids: CSVGGTSGGAAYNEQFF. This sequence joins TRBV29-1 and TRBJ2-1, with 16 bases aligning to TRBD2. CDR1 SQVTM and CDR2 ANQGSEA come from the germline V gene. The CDR3 loop spans 17 amino acids. V shed 4 bases and J 2 bases; nucleotides not matched to a gene: 5.

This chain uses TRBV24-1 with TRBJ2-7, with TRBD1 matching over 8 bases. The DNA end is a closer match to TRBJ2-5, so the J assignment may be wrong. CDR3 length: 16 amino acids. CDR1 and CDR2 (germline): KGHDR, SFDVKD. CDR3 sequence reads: CATSDLDRGIEETQYF. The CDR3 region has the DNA TGTGCCACCAGTGATTTGGACAGGGGTATTGAAGAGACCCAGTACTTC.

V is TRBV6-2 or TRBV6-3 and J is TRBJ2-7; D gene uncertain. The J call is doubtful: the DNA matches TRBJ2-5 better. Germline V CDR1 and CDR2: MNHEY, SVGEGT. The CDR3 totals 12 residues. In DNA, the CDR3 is TGTGCCAGCAGTTACATTGGAGAGACCCAGTACTTC. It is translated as CASSYIGETQYF.

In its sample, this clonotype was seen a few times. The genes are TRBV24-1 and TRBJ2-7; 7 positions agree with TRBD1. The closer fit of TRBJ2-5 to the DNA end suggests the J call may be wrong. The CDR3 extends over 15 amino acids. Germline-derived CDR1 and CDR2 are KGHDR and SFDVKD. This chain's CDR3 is CATSDLGQPEETQYF. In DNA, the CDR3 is TGTGCCACCAGTGATCTGGGACAGCCTGAAGAGACCCAGTACTTC.

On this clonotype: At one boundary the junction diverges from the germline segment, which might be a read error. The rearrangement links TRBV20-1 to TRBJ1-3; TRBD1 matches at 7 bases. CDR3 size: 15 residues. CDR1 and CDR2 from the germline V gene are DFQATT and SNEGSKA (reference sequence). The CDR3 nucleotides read TGCAGTGCAAGAGGGACAGTCGGCTCTGGAAACACCATATATTTT. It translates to CSARGTVGSGNTIYF.

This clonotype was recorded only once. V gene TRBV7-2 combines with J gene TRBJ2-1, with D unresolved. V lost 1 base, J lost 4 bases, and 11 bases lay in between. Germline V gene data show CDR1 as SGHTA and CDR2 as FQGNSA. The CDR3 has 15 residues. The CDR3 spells CASSLEPGRYNEQFF. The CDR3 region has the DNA TGTGCCAGCAGCTTAGAGCCCGGTAGGTACAATGAGCAGTTCTTC.

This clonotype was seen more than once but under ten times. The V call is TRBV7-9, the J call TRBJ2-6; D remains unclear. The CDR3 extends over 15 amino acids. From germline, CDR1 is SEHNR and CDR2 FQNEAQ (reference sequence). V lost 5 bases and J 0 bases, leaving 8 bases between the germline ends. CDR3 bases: TGTGCCAGCAGCACGACTGACTCTGGGGCCAACGTCCTGACTTTC. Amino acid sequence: CASSTTDSGANVLTF. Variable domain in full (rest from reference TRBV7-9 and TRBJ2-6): DTGVSQNPRHKITKRGQNVTFRCDPISEHNRLYWYRQTLGQGPEFLTYFQNEAQLEKSRLLSDRFSAERPKGSFSTLEIQRTEQGDSAMYLCASSTTDSGANVLTFGAGSRLTVL.

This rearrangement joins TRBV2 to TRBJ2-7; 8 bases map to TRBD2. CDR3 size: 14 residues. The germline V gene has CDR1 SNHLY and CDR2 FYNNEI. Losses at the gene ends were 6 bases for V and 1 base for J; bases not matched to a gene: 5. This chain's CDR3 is CASRTSGMSYEQYF. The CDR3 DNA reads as TGTGCCAGCAGAACTAGCGGAATGTCCTACGAGCAGTACTTC.

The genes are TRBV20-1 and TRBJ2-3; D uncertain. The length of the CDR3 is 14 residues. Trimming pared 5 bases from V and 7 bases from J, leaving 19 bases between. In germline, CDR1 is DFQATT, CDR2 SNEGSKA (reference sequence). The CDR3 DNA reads TGCAGTGCTCTAGACGACCTAACAAAAAATACGCAGTATTTT. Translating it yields CSALDDLTKNTQYF.

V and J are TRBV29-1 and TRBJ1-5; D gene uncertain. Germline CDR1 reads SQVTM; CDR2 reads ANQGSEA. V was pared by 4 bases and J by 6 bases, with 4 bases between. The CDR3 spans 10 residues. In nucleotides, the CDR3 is TGCAGCGTTGTTCCTCAGCCCCAGCATTTT. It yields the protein CSVVPQPQHF.

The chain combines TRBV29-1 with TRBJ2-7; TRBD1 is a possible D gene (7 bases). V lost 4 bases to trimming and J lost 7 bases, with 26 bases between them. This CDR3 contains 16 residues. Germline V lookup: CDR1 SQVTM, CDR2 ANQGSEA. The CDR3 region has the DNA TGCAGCGTTGTGGAGGGCCAGGGGGAGGCCTACAATGAGCAGTACTTC. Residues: CSVVEGQGEAYNEQYF.

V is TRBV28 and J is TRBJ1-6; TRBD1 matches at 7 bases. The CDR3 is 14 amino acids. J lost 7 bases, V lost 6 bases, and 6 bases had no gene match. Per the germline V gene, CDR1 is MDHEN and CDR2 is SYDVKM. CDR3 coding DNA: TGTGCCAGCAGGTCGGAGACAGGGAATTCACCCCTCCACTTT. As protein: CASRSETGNSPLHF.

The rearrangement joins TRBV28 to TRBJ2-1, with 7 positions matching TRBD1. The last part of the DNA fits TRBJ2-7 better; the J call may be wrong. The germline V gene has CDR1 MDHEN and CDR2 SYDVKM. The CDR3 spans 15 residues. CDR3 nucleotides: TGTGCCAGCAGTTTTGTAGGGGGCTCCTACAATGAGCAGTACTTC. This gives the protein CASSFVGGSYNEQYF.

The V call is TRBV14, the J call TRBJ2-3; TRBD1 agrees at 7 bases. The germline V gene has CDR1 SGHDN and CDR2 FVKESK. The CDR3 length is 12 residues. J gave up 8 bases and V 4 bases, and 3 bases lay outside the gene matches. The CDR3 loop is CASSLNRGTQYF. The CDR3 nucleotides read TGTGCCAGCAGCCTAAACAGGGGTACGCAGTATTTT.

The CDR3 spells CASSLGIGTGVETQYF. In DNA form, the CDR3 reads TGCGCCAGCAGCTTGGGGATCGGGACAGGGGTGGAGACCCAGTACTTC. The rearrangement joins TRBV5-1 to TRBJ2-5; 10 bases agree with TRBD1. Trimming at V came to 0 bases and at J to 5 bases, leaving 7 bases not matched to a gene. Germline V gene sequence: CDR1 SGHRS, CDR2 YFSETQ. The CDR3 extends over 16 amino acids.

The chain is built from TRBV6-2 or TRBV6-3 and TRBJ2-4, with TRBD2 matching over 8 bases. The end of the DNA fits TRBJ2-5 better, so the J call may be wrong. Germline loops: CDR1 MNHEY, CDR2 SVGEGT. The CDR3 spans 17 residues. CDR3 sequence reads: CASRPRPAGDPQETQYF. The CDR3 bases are TGTGCCAGCAGACCGAGACCAGCGGGGGACCCTCAAGAGACCCAGTACTTC.

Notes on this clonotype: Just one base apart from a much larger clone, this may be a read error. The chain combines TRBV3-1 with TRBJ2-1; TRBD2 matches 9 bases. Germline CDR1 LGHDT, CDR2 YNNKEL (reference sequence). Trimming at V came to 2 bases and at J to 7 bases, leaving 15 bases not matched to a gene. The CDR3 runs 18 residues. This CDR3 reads CASSQRLLGGGARNEQFF. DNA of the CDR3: TGTGCCAGCAGCCAAAGGTTACTAGGCGGGGGGGCCAGAAATGAGCAGTTCTTC.

The CDR3 region has the DNA TGCAGCGTTGAAACCGTACAGCCTAATGAAAAACTGTTTTTT. Translated: CSVETVQPNEKLFF. The chain carries TRBV29-1 and TRBJ1-4; D not resolved. Looked up from germline, CDR1 is SQVTM and CDR2 is ANQGSEA. V gave up 2 bases and J gave up 3 bases, with 10 bases separating them. The CDR3 has 14 amino acids. The full variable domain, rest sourced from reference TRBV29-1 and TRBJ1-4, is SAVISQKPSRDICQRGTSLTIQCQVDSQVTMMFWYRQQPGQSLTLIATANQGSEATYESGFVIDKFPISRPNLTFSTLTVSNMSPEDSSIYLCSVETVQPNEKLFFGSGTQLSVL.

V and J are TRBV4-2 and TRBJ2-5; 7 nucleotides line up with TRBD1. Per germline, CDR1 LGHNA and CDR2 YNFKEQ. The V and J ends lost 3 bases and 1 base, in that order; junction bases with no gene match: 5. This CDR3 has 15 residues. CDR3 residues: CASSHSTGFQETQYF. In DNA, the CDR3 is TGTGCCAGCAGCCATTCGACAGGGTTCCAAGAGACCCAGTACTTC.

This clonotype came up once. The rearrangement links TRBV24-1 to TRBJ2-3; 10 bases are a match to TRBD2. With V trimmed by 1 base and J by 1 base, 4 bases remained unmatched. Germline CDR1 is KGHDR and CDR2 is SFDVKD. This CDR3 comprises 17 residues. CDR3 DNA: TGTGCCACCAGTGATTTTTCCCTAGCGGGGGGCACAGATACGCAGTATTTT. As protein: CATSDFSLAGGTDTQYF.

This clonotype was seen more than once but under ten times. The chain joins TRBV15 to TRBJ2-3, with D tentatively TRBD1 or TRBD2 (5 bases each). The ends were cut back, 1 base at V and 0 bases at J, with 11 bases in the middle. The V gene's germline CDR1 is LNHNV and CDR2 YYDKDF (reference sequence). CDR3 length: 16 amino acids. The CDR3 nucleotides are TGTGCCACCAGCAGAGCTCCGGGACGGAGCACAGATACGCAGTATTTT. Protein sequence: CATSRAPGRSTDTQYF. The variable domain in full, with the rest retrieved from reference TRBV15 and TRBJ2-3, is DAMVIQNPRYQVTQFGKPVTLSCSQTLNHNVMYWYQQKSSQAPKLLFHYYDKDFNNEADTPDNFQSRRPNTSFCFLDIRSPGLGDTAMYLCATSRAPGRSTDTQYFGPGTRLTVL.

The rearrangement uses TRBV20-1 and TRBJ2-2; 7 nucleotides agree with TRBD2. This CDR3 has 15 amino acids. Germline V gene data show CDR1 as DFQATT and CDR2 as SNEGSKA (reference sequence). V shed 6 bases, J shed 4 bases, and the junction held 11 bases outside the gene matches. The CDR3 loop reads CSATAAGVGTGELFF. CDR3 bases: TGCAGTGCGACTGCGGCGGGGGTAGGCACCGGGGAGCTGTTTTTT.

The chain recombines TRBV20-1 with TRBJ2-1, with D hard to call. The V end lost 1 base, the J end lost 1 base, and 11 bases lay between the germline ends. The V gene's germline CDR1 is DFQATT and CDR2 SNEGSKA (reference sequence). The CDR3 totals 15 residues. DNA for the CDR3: TGCAGTGCTAGAGGGGTTGTGGAGTCCTACAATGAGCAGTTCTTC. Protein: CSARGVVESYNEQFF.